This T cell receptor beta chain was profiled in a study of synovial regulatory T cells in juvenile arthritis. Generated by immunoSEQ multiplex PCR, the TCRdb table keeps only in-frame clones and is missing some. This repertoire includes approximately 10,000 clones. The germline gives CDR1 MNHEY, CDR2 SMNVEV (reference sequence). The CDR3 loop spans 15 amino acids. A DNA sequence was not provided. The source of this sequence is a donor younger than 30 with juvenile idiopathic arthritis. The gene calls are TRBV27 and TRBJ1-2. The sample consisted of Treg cells from blood. Stated subset: remaining (HLA-DR-negative) circulating blood Treg cells. The CDR3 here is CASSLLGRTNYGYTF.